This note documents a single T cell receptor beta chain sequence. The study assayed around 9.3 x 10^4 TCR templates per sample. The table came from immunoSEQ multiplex PCR; TCRdb's copy has only in-frame clones and leaves some out. This table holds roughly 75,000 clones, approximately 93% found once. The data belong to a study of siplizumab effects on memory and regulatory T cells. V shed 8 bases, J shed 3 bases, and the junction held 2 bases outside the gene matches. The CDR3 has 11 amino acids. Looked up from germline, CDR1 is SQVTM and CDR2 is ANQGSEA. The sequenced material came from CD8+ T cells sorted from blood. The genes are TRBV29-1 and TRBJ2-7; 9 bases are a match to TRBD1. The TCR was taken from a human donor in good health. The CDR3 DNA sequence: TGCAGCCTGGGACAGGGCTACGAGCAGTACTTC. Translating it yields CSLGQGYEQYF.